The source of this T cell receptor beta chain is a study of T cell repertoires in cytomegalovirus infection. Study conclusions and caveats: There were HLA-C-restricted CMV-specific TCR beta clonotypes dominating the ex vivo response.

Germline V CDR1 and CDR2: MNHEY, SVGEGT. This CDR3 contains 15 residues. The ends were cut back, 7 bases at V and 2 bases at J, with 14 bases in the middle. TCRdb fed the reads into MiXCR, producing one record per CDR3 protein. The data show around 120,000 distinct CDR3 sequences, 20% to 30% seen once. As regards this clonotype: Its target is not known.

This TCR came from a human donor in good health (CMV status not recorded). Some clones in this sample may be carry-over from other donors' samples. The chain links TRBV6-2 or TRBV6-3 to TRBJ2-2; TRBD2 might be the D (6 bases). Sequenced input: PBMCs, sequenced either directly or after in vitro stimulation (not recorded which). CDR3 region: CASILRGGNTGELFF. CDR3 sequence (DNA): TGTGCCAGCATTTTGAGGGGAGGAAACACCGGGGAGCTGTTTTTT.